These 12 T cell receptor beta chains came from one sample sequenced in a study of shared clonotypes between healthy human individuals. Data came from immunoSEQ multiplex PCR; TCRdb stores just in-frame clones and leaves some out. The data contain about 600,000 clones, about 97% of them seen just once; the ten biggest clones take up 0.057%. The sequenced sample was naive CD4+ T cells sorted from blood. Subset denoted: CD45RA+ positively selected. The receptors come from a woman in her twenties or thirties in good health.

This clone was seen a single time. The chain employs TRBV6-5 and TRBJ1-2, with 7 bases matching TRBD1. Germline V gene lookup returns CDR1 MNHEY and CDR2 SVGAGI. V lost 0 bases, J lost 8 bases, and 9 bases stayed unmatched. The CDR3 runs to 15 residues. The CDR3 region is CASSYSGTVFGGYTF. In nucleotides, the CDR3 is TGTGCCAGCAGTTACTCCGGGACAGTCTTTGGGGGCTACACCTTC.

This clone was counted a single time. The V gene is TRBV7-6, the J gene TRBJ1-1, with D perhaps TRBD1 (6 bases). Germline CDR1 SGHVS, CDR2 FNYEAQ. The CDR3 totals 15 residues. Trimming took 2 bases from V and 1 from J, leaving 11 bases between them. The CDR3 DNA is TGTGCCAGCAGCTTAAGGGGGATTGGGAACACTGAAGCTTTCTTT. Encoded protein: CASSLRGIGNTEAFF.

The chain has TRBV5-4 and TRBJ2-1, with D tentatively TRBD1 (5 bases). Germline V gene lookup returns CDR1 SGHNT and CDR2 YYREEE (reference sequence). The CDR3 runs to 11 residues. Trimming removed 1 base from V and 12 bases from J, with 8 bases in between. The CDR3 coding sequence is TGTGCCAGCAGCTTGAGGGGCGGGCAGTTCTTC. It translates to CASSLRGGQFF.

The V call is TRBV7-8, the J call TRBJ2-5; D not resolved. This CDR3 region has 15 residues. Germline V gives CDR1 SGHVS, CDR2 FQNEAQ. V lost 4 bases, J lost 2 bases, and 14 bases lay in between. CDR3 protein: CASSSQGAYQETQYF. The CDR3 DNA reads TGTGCCAGCAGCTCCCAAGGAGCGTATCAAGAGACCCAGTACTTC.

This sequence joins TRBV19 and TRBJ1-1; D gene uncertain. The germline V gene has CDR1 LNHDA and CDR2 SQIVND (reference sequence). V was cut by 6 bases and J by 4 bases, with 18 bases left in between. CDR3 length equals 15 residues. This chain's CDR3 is CASSREAGMGTEAFF. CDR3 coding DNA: TGTGCCAGTAGCCGCGAGGCGGGGATGGGCACTGAAGCTTTCTTT.

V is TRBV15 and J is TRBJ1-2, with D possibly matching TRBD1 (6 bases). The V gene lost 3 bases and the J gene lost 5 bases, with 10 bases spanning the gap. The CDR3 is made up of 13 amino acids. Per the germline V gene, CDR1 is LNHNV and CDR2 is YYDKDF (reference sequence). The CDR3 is CATSREGEYGYTF. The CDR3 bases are TGTGCCACCAGCAGGGAGGGGGAGTATGGCTACACCTTC.

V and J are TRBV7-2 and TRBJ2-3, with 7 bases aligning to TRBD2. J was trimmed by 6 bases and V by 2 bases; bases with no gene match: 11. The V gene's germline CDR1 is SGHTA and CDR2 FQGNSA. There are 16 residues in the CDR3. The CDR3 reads CASSLSSGGLWDTQYF. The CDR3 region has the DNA TGTGCCAGCAGCTTAAGTTCGGGAGGTCTTTGGGATACGCAGTATTTT. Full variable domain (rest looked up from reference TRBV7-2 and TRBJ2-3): GAGVSQSPSNKVTEKGKDVELRCDPISGHTALYWYRQSLGQGLEFLIYFQGNSAPDKSGLPSDRFSAERTGGSVSTLTIQRTQQEDSAVYLCASSLSSGGLWDTQYFGPGTRLTVL.

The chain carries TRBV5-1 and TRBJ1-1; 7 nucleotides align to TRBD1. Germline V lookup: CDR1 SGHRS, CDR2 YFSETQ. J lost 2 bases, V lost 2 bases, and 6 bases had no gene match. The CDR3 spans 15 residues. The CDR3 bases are TGCGCCAGCAGCTTAGGGGGGACAGTTAACACTGAAGCTTTCTTT. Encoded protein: CASSLGGTVNTEAFF.

Here the CDR3 DNA reads TGTGCCAGCAATTCCCCACTCTTAGCGGGAATGCTTTACAATGAGCAGTTCTTC. Translating it yields CASNSPLLAGMLYNEQFF. This chain connects TRBV28 to TRBJ2-1, with 8 bases lining up with TRBD2. J lost 4 bases, V lost 7 bases, and 18 bases had no gene match. CDR3 size: 18 residues. Germline V gives CDR1 MDHEN, CDR2 SYDVKM.

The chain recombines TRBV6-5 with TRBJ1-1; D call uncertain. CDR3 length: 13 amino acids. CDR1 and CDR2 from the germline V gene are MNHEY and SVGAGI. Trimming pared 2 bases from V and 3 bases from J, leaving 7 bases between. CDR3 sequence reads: CASSYGRHTEAFF. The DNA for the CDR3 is TGTGCCAGCAGTTACGGTCGTCACACTGAAGCTTTCTTT.

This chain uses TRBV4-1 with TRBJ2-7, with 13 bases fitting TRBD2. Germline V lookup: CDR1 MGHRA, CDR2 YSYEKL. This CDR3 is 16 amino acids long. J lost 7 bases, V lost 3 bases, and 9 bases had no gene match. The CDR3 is CASSQPKTSGRNEQYF. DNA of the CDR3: TGCGCCAGCAGCCAGCCGAAGACTAGCGGGAGGAATGAGCAGTACTTC.

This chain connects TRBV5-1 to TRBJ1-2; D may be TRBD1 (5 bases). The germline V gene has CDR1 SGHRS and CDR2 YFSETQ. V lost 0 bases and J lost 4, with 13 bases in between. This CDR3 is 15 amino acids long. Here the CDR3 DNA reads TGCGCCAGCAGCTTGGAAGGGGAGGGACTCTATGGCTACACCTTC. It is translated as CASSLEGEGLYGYTF.